What follows are 9 T cell receptor beta chains derived from one specimen sequenced in a study of Graves' ophthalmopathy and Graves' hyperthyroidism. CDR3 regions of TCR beta were amplified from RNA transcripts. Investigators did first-round RT-PCR with HTBI primers, then second-round multiplex PCR. TCRdb reprocessed the multiplex PCR reads with MiXCR, giving one entry per CDR3 protein. The table lists around 660,000 distinct CDR3 sequences, about two fifths of them singletons. The source material was peripheral blood. All receptors come from an adult man with Graves' ophthalmopathy.

The chain recombines TRBV7-2 with TRBJ1-5; D gene uncertain. Germline-derived CDR1 and CDR2 are SGHTA and FQGNSA. Trimming took 1 base from V and 11 from J, leaving 18 bases between them. The CDR3 has 15 residues. The CDR3 nucleotides are TGTGCCAGCAGCTTAGATGGACTAGCGGAAGAGACCCAGCATTTT. Translating it yields CASSLDGLAEETQHF. Based on the CDR3 plus reference TRBV7-2 and TRBJ1-5, the full variable domain is GAGVSQSPSNKVTEKGKDVELRCDPISGHTALYWYRQSLGQGLEFLIYFQGNSAPDKSGLPSDRFSAERTGGSVSTLTIQRTQQEDSAVYLCASSLDGLAEETQHFGDGTRLSIL.

The table lists this clonotype with a few counts. Compared with germline, one end of the junction differs, possibly owing to a read error. The CDR3 protein is CASSQDRSVGDGYTF. CDR3 coding DNA: TGCGCCAGCAGCCAAGATCGTTCTGTAGGAGATGGCTACACCTTC. The chain combines TRBV7-2 with TRBJ1-2; D gene ambiguous. Per germline, CDR1 SGHTA and CDR2 FQGNSA. CDR3 length: 15 residues.

This clonotype appeared many times. The chain combines TRBV9 with TRBJ1-1; 7 bases match TRBD1. V lost 1 base and J lost 1; bases outside the gene matches: 4. Germline CDR1 and CDR2: SGDLS and YYNGEE. The CDR3 extends over 15 amino acids. The CDR3 DNA reads TGTGCCAGCAGCGTATTCGCAGGGGGGAACACTGAAGCTTTCTTT. Its protein is CASSVFAGGNTEAFF.

In the case of this clonotype: This may be a read error, as it is one base from a much larger clone. Since no conserved phenylalanine or tryptophan closes the CDR3, a read error is the likely cause. The V and J genes are TRBV29-1 and TRBJ2-6; 12 bases line up with TRBD2. Trimming cost V 0 bases and J 1 base; bases outside gene matches: 10. Germline CDR1 and CDR2: SQVTM and ANQGSEA. The CDR3 contains 20 residues. CDR3 DNA: TGCAGCGTTGAAGATTCGGGACTAGCGGGCATTCGATCTGGGGCCAACGTCCTGACTTTG. Protein: CSVEDSGLAGIRSGANVLTL.

The gene calls are TRBV7-3 and TRBJ1-1; 7 bases agree with TRBD1. The length of the CDR3 is 16 residues. Per germline, CDR1 SGHTA and CDR2 FQGTGA. Trimming took 8 bases from V and 1 from J; bases not matched to a gene: 13. The CDR3 spells CASSPYEGAGNTEAFF. As DNA, the CDR3 is TGTGCCAGCTCACCCTACGAGGGGGCCGGGAACACTGAAGCTTTCTTT.

This clonotype was detected ten times or more. This rearrangement joins TRBV10-3 to TRBJ1-5, with 8 bases that match TRBD1. V trimming: 10 bases; J trimming: 6 bases; junction bases outside the gene matches: 8. Germline loops: CDR1 ENHRY, CDR2 SYGVKD. This CDR3 comprises 13 residues. The CDR3 region is CATKDREFQPQHF. The CDR3 DNA sequence: TGTGCCACCAAGGACAGGGAGTTTCAGCCCCAGCATTTT.

V and J are TRBV27 and TRBJ1-6; no clear D. V gave up 9 bases and J gave up 0 bases, with 9 bases separating them. Per germline, CDR1 MNHEY and CDR2 SMNVEV (reference sequence). The CDR3 runs to 14 residues. The CDR3 DNA sequence: TGTGCCAGTGCCCCGAGCTCCTATAATTCACCCCTCCACTTT. Its protein is CASAPSSYNSPLHF.

This clonotype was observed at least ten times. V and J are TRBV2 and TRBJ1-2; D remains unclear. The CDR3 is made up of 16 amino acids. V was shortened by 4 bases and J by 0 bases, with 15 bases between the two germline ends. Germline CDR1 reads SNHLY; CDR2 reads FYNNEI. In DNA form, the CDR3 reads TGTGCCAGCAGTGGCGCAACAGATCTTCCTAACTATGGCTACACCTTC. Translated, it gives CASSGATDLPNYGYTF.

In this sample, this clonotype turned up many times. The CDR3 DNA sequence: TGTGCCAGCAGGTTAGCAGAGAATCAGCCCCAGCATTTT. As protein: CASRLAENQPQHF. The chain carries TRBV6-5 and TRBJ1-5; D is unresolved. V shed 6 bases and J shed 4 bases, with 10 bases lying between them. The CDR3 has 13 residues. Per the germline V gene, CDR1 is MNHEY and CDR2 is SVGAGI.